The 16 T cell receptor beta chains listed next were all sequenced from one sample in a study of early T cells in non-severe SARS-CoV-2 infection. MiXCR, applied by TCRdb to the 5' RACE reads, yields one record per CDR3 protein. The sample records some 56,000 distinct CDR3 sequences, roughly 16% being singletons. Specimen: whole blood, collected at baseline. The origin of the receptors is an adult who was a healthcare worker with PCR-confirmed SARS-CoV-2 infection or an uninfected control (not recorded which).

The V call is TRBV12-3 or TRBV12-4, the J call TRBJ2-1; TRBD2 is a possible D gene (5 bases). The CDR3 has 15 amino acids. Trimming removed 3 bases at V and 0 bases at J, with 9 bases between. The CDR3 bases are TGTGCCAGCAGTTTCGCGGGCAGCTCCTACAATGAGCAGTTCTTC. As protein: CASSFAGSSYNEQFF.

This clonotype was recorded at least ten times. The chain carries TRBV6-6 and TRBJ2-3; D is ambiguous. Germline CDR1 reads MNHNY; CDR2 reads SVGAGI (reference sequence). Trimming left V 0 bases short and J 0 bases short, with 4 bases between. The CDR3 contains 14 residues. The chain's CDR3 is CASSYSSSTDTQYF. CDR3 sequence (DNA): TGTGCCAGCAGTTACTCGTCTAGCACAGATACGCAGTATTTT.

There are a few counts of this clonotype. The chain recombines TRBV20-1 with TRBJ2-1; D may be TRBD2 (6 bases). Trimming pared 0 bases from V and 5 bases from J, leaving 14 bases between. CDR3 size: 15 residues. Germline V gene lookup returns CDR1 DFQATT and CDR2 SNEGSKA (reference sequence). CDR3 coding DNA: TGCAGTGCTAGAGATGGGGGGAGGAGACACAATGAGCAGTTCTTC. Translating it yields CSARDGGRRHNEQFF.

CDR3: CATSDDDQPQHF. The CDR3 region has the DNA TGTGCCACCAGTGATGACGATCAGCCCCAGCATTTT. This chain joins TRBV24-1 and TRBJ1-5; no clear D gene. This CDR3 contains 12 residues. Trimming left V 3 bases short and J 5 bases short, with 4 bases between. Germline V gene lookup returns CDR1 KGHDR and CDR2 SFDVKD.

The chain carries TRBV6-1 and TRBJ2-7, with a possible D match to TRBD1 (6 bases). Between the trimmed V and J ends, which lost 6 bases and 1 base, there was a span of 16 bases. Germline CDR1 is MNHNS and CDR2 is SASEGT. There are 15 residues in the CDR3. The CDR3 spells CASRERDNLSYEQYF. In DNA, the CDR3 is TGTGCCAGCAGGGAGAGGGACAACCTTTCCTACGAGCAGTACTTC.

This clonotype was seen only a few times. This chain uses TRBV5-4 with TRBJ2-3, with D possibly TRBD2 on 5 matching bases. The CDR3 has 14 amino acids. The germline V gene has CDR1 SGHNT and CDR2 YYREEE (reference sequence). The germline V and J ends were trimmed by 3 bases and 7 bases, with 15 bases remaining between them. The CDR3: CASSSSTLGNTQYF. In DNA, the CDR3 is TGTGCCAGCAGCTCATCTACTCTCGGGAATACGCAGTATTTT. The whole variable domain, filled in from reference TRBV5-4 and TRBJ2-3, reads ETGVTQSPTHLIKTRGQQVTLRCSSQSGHNTVSWYQQALGQGPQFIFQYYREEENGRGNFPPRFSGLQFPNYSSELNVNALELDDSALYLCASSSSTLGNTQYFGPGTRLTVL.

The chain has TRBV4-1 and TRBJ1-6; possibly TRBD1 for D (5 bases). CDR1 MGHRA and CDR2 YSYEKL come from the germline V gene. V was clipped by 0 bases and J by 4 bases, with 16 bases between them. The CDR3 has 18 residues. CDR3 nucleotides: TGCGCCAGCAGCCAAGATCCTGGTATACAGGCATATAATTCACCCCTCCACTTT. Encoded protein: CASSQDPGIQAYNSPLHF.

Here the CDR3 reads CASSFPATGAVEQYF. The CDR3 coding sequence is TGTGCCAGCAGTTTCCCGGCGACGGGGGCGGTCGAGCAGTACTTC. The chain uses TRBV28 and TRBJ2-7, with D perhaps matching TRBD1 or TRBD2 (6 bases each). From germline, CDR1 is MDHEN and CDR2 SYDVKM. The CDR3 is made up of 15 amino acids. Trimming shortened V by 3 bases and J by 6 bases, and 18 bases separated the two germline ends.

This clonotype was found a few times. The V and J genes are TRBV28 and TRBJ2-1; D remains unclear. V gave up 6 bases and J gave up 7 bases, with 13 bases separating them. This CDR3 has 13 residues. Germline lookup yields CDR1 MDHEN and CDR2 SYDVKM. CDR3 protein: CASSDVRVNEQFF. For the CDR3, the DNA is TGTGCCAGCAGCGACGTACGAGTAAATGAGCAGTTCTTC.

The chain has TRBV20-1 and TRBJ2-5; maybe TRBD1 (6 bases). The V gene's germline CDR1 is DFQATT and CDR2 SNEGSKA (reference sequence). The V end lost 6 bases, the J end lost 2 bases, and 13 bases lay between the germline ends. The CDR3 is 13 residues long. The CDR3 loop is CSATRTAQETQYF. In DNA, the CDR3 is TGCAGTGCCACCCGGACAGCTCAAGAGACCCAGTACTTC.

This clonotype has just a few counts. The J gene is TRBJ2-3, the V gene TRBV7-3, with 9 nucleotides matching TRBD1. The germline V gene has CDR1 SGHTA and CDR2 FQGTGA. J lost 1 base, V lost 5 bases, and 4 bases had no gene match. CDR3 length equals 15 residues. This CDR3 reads CASSPRTGGTDTQYF. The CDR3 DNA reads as TGTGCCAGCAGCCCCCGGACAGGGGGCACAGATACGCAGTATTTT.

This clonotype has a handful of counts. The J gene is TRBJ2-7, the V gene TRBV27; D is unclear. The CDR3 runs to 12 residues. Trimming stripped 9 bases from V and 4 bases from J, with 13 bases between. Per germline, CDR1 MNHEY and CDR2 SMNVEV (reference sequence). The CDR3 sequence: CASGYNSYEQYF. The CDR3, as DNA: TGTGCCAGTGGGTACAATAGTTACGAGCAGTACTTC.

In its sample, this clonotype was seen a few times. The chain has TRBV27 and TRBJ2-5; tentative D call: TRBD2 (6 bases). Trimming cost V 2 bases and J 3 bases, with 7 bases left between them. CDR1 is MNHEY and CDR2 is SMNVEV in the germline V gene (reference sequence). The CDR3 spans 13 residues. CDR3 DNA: TGTGCCAGCAGTTTAAGGGAGGAAGAGACCCAGTACTTC. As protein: CASSLREEETQYF.

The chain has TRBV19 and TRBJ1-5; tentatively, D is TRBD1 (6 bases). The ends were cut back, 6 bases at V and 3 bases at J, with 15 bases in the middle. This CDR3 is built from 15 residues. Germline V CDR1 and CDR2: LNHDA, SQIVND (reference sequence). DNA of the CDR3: TGTGCCAGTAGACGCTTAGACAGGAACAATCAGCCCCAGCATTTT. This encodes CASRRLDRNNQPQHF. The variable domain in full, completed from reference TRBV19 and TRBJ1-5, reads DGGITQSPKYLFRKEGQNVTLSCEQNLNHDAMYWYRQDPGQGLRLIYYSQIVNDFQKGDIAEGYSVSREKKESFPLTVTSAQKNPTAFYLCASRRLDRNNQPQHFGDGTRLSIL.

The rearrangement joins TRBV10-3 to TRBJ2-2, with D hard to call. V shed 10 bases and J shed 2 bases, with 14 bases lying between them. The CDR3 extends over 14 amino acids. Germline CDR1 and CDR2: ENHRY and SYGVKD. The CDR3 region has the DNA TGTGCCACCGCGGACGGACGAAACACCGGGGAGCTGTTTTTT. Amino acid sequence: CATADGRNTGELFF.

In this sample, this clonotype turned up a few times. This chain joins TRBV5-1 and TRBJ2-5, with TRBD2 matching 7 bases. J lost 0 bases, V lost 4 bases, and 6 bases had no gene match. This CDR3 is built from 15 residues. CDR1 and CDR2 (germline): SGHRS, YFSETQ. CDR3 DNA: TGCGCCAGCAGCAGCGGGACTACCTACCAAGAGACCCAGTACTTC. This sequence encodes CASSSGTTYQETQYF.